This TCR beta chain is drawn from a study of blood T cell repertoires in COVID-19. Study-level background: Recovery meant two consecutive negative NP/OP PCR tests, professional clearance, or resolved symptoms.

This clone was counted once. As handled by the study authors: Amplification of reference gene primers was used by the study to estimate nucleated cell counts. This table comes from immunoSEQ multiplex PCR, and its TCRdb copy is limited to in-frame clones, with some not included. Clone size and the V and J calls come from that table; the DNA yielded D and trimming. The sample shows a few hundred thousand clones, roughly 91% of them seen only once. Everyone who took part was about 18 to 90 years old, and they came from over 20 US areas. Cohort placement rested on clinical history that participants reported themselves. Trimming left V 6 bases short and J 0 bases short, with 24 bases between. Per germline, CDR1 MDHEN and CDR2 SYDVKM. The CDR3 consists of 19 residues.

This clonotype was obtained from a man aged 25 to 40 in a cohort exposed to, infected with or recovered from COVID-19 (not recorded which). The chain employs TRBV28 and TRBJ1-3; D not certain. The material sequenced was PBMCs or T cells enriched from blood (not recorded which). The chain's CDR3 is CASSPEGGFDLNSGNTIYF. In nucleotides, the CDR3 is TGTGCCAGCAGCCCCGAAGGCGGATTCGATTTAAACTCTGGAAACACCATATATTTT.